The 12 T cell receptor beta chains below come from one sample, sequenced in a study of cytomegalovirus exposure and HLA in healthy donors. 13 Jbeta primers and 60 Vbeta primers were used for the PCR. Some clones are missing from TCRdb's copy, which holds only in-frame ones; the method was immunoSEQ multiplex PCR. Among more than 110,000 clones listed, nearly 10% were seen once. Sequencing was performed on PBMCs. The receptors originated from a man in his fifties in good health and CMV-seronegative.

V and J are TRBV30 and TRBJ1-4; D remains unclear. The CDR3 contains 11 residues. The V gene's germline CDR1 is GTSNPN and CDR2 SVGIG (reference sequence). Trimming stripped 5 bases from V and 6 bases from J, with 7 bases between. CDR3 sequence reads: CAWGDHEKLFF. The CDR3, as DNA: TGTGCCTGGGGAGATCATGAAAAACTGTTTTTT.

To note about this clone: Because the CDR3 is missing its conserved closing phenylalanine or tryptophan, this is likely a read error. The V and J genes are TRBV28 and TRBJ1-1; TRBD1 might be the D (6 bases). This CDR3 spans 15 amino acids. V dropped 4 bases and J dropped 6 bases, with 18 bases sitting between them. Germline V lookup: CDR1 MDHEN, CDR2 SYDVKM. This CDR3 is CASSSSGDLIPEAFV. For the CDR3, the DNA is TGTGCCAGCAGTTCCTCAGGGGATTTGATCCCTGAAGCTTTCGTT.

V usage is TRBV19 and J usage is TRBJ2-5; TRBD2 aligns across 10 bases. This CDR3 has 15 residues. Germline V gene lookup returns CDR1 LNHDA and CDR2 SQIVND (reference sequence). With V trimmed by 7 bases and J by 5 bases, 10 bases remained unmatched. The CDR3 DNA reads as TGTGCCAGTAAGGGGGCTAGCGGGAGCTTTGAGACCCAGTACTTC. This codes for CASKGASGSFETQYF.

This chain uses TRBV6-1 with TRBJ1-3; D gene ambiguous. Deletions cut 2 bases from V and 4 bases from J, with 18 bases between. The CDR3 loop spans 17 amino acids. Germline V gene lookup returns CDR1 MNHNS and CDR2 SASEGT. Written as DNA, the CDR3 is TGTGCCAGCAGTGAAATGGTTGGCAGGTCTCTGGGAAACACCATATATTTT. This codes for CASSEMVGRSLGNTIYF.

V gene TRBV19 combines with J gene TRBJ1-1; 7 positions match TRBD1. CDR3 size: 19 residues. Trimming took 6 bases from V and 0 from J; bases not matched to a gene: 19. Germline CDR1 and CDR2: LNHDA and SQIVND (reference sequence). The CDR3 region is CASRAARQGLSGVNTEAFF. The CDR3 DNA follows: TGTGCCAGTAGAGCAGCAAGACAGGGCCTCTCGGGAGTGAACACTGAAGCTTTCTTT. Supplemented by reference TRBV19 and TRBJ1-1, the full variable domain reads DGGITQSPKYLFRKEGQNVTLSCEQNLNHDAMYWYRQDPGQGLRLIYYSQIVNDFQKGDIAEGYSVSREKKESFPLTVTSAQKNPTAFYLCASRAARQGLSGVNTEAFFGQGTRLTVV.

Here the CDR3 reads CASSLDRGGGNTIYF. The CDR3 DNA reads as TGTGCCAGCAGCTTGGACAGGGGCGGTGGAAACACCATATATTTT. The chain couples TRBV7-7 to TRBJ1-3; 9 nucleotides agree with TRBD1. Germline V CDR1 and CDR2: SSHAT, FNYEAQ (reference sequence). V shed 3 bases and J 3 bases; nucleotides not matched to a gene: 3. The CDR3 length is 15 residues.

This chain connects TRBV18 to TRBJ2-7; D is unresolved. V lost 8 bases and J lost 2, with 16 bases in between. From germline, CDR1 is KGHSH and CDR2 LQKENI. The length of the CDR3 is 14 residues. The CDR3 DNA sequence: TGTGCCAGCACAATATTAGCCGGAGCCTACGAGCAGTACTTC. Residues: CASTILAGAYEQYF.

This clone turned up a few times. The chain carries TRBV30 and TRBJ2-7; D is possibly TRBD1 (6 bases). With 5 bases removed from V and 2 bases from J, the gap between germline ends came to 10 bases. Germline V gene data show CDR1 as GTSNPN and CDR2 as SVGIG (reference sequence). The CDR3 sequence is 12 residues long. The CDR3 DNA reads as TGTGCCTGGGGACAGCCTACCTACGAGCAGTACTTC. It translates to CAWGQPTYEQYF.

This clone came up a few times. This chain links TRBV4-2 with TRBJ2-7; tentative D call: TRBD1 (5 bases). The CDR3 is 17 residues long. V lost 0 bases and J 0 bases, leaving 15 bases between the germline ends. Germline loops: CDR1 LGHNA, CDR2 YNFKEQ. The CDR3 bases are TGTGCCAGCAGCCAAGATACTGCAGGGCCCCTCTCCTACGAGCAGTACTTC. Translation: CASSQDTAGPLSYEQYF.

The chain has TRBV7-2 and TRBJ1-1; 7 positions match TRBD1. CDR1 SGHTA and CDR2 FQGNSA come from the germline V gene. V gave up 5 bases and J gave up 4 bases; unmatched junction bases: 7. The CDR3 is made up of 14 amino acids. CDR3 in amino acids: CASSPGGVGTEAFF. The CDR3 bases are TGTGCCAGCAGCCCAGGGGGTGTAGGCACTGAAGCTTTCTTT.

The DNA of the CDR3 is TGTGCCAGCACGGTTGGGGGTAGCGGGAGCTACGAGCAGTACTTC. This translates into CASTVGGSGSYEQYF. The chain links TRBV6-1 to TRBJ2-7; the match to TRBD2 covers 9 bases. This CDR3 region has 15 residues. Looked up from germline, CDR1 is MNHNS and CDR2 is SASEGT. The ends lost 7 bases at V and 3 bases at J; junction bases unmatched: 10.

This clone was detected only a few times. This chain links TRBV29-1 with TRBJ2-2, with TRBD2 matching over 10 bases. The germline V gene has CDR1 SQVTM and CDR2 ANQGSEA. This CDR3 has 14 residues. Trimming cost V 6 bases and J 1 base; bases outside gene matches: 2. The CDR3: CSVRLAGNTGELFF. CDR3 coding DNA: TGCAGCGTGAGACTAGCGGGGAACACCGGGGAGCTGTTTTTT.